This T cell receptor beta chain was sequenced in a study of blood T cell repertoires in COVID-19. Study summary: PBMCs, B-cell-depleted T cells, or T cells provided the cDNA or gDNA that made up the material.

Germline CDR1 is SGHTA and CDR2 is FQGNSA. The CDR3 contains 17 residues. Germline trimming cut 0 bases from V and 1 base from J; bases unmatched to any gene: 1. Assay: immunoSEQ multiplex PCR; the TCRdb copy retains only in-frame clones and omits some. The table lists 90,000 to 100,000 clones, 80% to 85% of them singletons. Sequenced material: peripheral blood. The chain employs TRBV7-2 and TRBJ2-1; 12 nucleotides align to TRBD2. This TCR derives from a man between 65 and 85 years old with active or convalescent COVID-19. The CDR3 bases are TGTGCCAGCAGCTTAGCGGGGACTAGCGGGTCCTACAATGAGCAGTTCTTC. Amino acids: CASSLAGTSGSYNEQFF.